A selection of T cell receptor beta chains follows, all from one sample in a study of CD4+ T cells in melanoma. Only in-frame clones appear in the TCRdb table, and some are missing; sequencing was by immunoSEQ multiplex PCR. This table holds about 11,000 clones, 55% to 75% found once. Sequencing input: cells from a culture (not recorded whether cultured in vitro). Receptors were obtained from a human donor with melanoma. Each CDR3 is given with its conserved first and last residue. A D gene is named only where the DNA matches it firmly. The size of a clone is reported for some rows only, either as once, few or many, or as a class for expanded clones.

V gene	clone size	D gene	J gene	CDR3 protein	CDR3 DNA
TRBV10-2	medium-sized	TRBD1	TRBJ1-2	CASSVDRAEGYTF	TGCGCCAGCAGTGTAGACAGGGCGGAGGGCTACACCTTC
TRBV6-1	few	-	TRBJ1-3	CASTQLSGNTIYF	TGTGCCAGCACGCAGCTCTCTGGAAACACCATATATTTT
TRBV9	few	TRBD2	TRBJ2-1	CASSGGTSGGDEQFF	TGTGCCAGCAGCGGCGGGACTAGCGGGGGGGATGAGCAGTTCTTC
TRBV5-5	-	TRBD1	TRBJ2-5	CASSLHPSTGDGETQYF	TGTGCCAGCAGCTTACACCCGAGCACAGGGGATGGAGAGACCCAGTACTTC
TRBV4-1	-	-	TRBJ1-3	CASSQVIFSGNTIYF	TGCGCCAGCAGCCAAGTGATTTTCTCTGGAAACACCATATATTTT
TRBV4-2	few	-	TRBJ1-6	CASSQAGARNSPLHF	TGTGCCAGCAGCCAAGCGGGAGCCCGAAATTCACCCCTCCACTTT
TRBV7-8	-	TRBD1	TRBJ1-1	CASSMTGPNTEAFF	TGTGCCAGCAGCATGACAGGGCCCAACACTGAAGCTTTCTTT
TRBV5-5	-	-	TRBJ1-3	CASRAWGPRGTSGNTIYF	TGTGCCAGCCGCGCTTGGGGACCGCGCGGAACCTCTGGAAACACCATATATTTT
TRBV7-9	-	-	TRBJ1-1	CASSPKTGNTEAFF	TGTGCCAGCAGCCCAAAGACAGGGAACACTGAAGCTTTCTTT
TRBV5-6	few	-	TRBJ1-2	CASSLDMGAGAKGYTF	TGTGCCAGCAGCTTGGATATGGGTGCAGGGGCTAAGGGCTACACCTTC
TRBV7-9	-	-	TRBJ1-1	CASSRAPHSNTEAFF	TGTGCCAGCAGCCGCGCTCCCCACAGCAACACTGAAGCTTTCTTT
TRBV6-6	-	-	TRBJ1-5	CASSLGQTRNQPQHF	TGTGCCAGCAGTTTGGGACAAACCCGTAATCAGCCCCAGCATTTT
TRBV9	-	-	TRBJ1-2	CASSRGVSANYGYTF	TGTGCCAGCAGCCGGGGGGTCTCAGCTAACTATGGCTACACCTTC
TRBV6-5	-	-	TRBJ2-5	CASSYSGRETQYF	TGTGCCAGCAGTTACTCAGGCCGGGAGACCCAGTACTTC
TRBV5-1	few	-	TRBJ1-1	CASSLGRNTEAFF	TGCGCCAGCAGCTTGGGCAGGAACACTGAAGCTTTCTTT
TRBV4-1	-	-	TRBJ2-3	CASSQDITDTQYF	TGCGCCAGCAGCCAAGATATCACAGATACGCAGTATTTT
TRBV11-3	once	-	TRBJ2-3	CASSFSYRDTQYF	TGTGCCAGCAGCTTTTCCTACCGAGATACGCAGTATTTT
TRBV29-1	-	TRBD1	TRBJ2-5	CSVATGETQYF	TGCAGCGTTGCGACAGGGGAGACCCAGTACTTC
TRBV7-2	-	-	TRBJ2-4	CASSLMWGDNIQYF	TGTGCCAGCAGCTTAATGTGGGGGGACAACATTCAGTACTTC
TRBV7-8	once	-	TRBJ2-4	CASSSGRVGLAKNIQYF	TGTGCCAGCAGCTCCGGACGGGTAGGGCTAGCCAAAAACATTCAGTACTTC
TRBV6-1	-	-	TRBJ1-6	CASRTMTSPLHF	TGTGCCAGCAGGACCATGACTTCACCCCTCCACTTT
TRBV4-1	-	-	TRBJ1-4	CASSQPGQRRGKLFF	TGCGCCAGCAGCCAGCCGGGACAAAGGCGGGGAAAACTGTTTTTT
TRBV6-5	-	-	TRBJ2-7	CASSEDLVGYEQYF	TGTGCCAGCAGTGAAGATCTAGTAGGTTACGAGCAGTACTTC
TRBV10-1	few	-	TRBJ1-1	CASSTTGLGTEAFF	TGCGCCAGCAGTACTACAGGGTTGGGCACTGAAGCTTTCTTT
TRBV5-1	once	TRBD2	TRBJ2-5	CASSLAWAGRDQETQYF	TGCGCCAGCAGCTTGGCCTGGGCAGGGAGGGACCAAGAGACCCAGTACTTC
TRBV29-1	few	TRBD1	TRBJ1-1	CSATTGANTEAFF	TGCAGCGCCACGACAGGGGCCAACACTGAAGCTTTCTTT
TRBV2	-	-	TRBJ1-1	CASSERRANTEAFF	TGTGCCAGCAGTGAAAGGAGGGCGAACACTGAAGCTTTCTTT
TRBV6-5	few	-	TRBJ2-7	CASSVSGAGFSEQYF	TGTGCCAGCAGTGTCTCCGGGGCAGGCTTCTCCGAGCAGTACTTC
TRBV15	-	-	TRBJ1-4	CATSRATGYEKLFF	TGTGCCACCAGCAGGGCCACAGGGTATGAAAAACTGTTTTTT
TRBV27	-	-	TRBJ1-6	CASSSQGMGNSPLHF	TGTGCCAGCAGTTCTCAGGGGATGGGGAATTCACCCCTCCACTTT
TRBV5-4	few	-	TRBJ1-1	CASSLESFGGAFF	TGTGCCAGCAGCCTCGAGAGTTTCGGAGGGGCTTTCTTT
TRBV5-1	-	-	TRBJ2-5	CASSFDRAETQYF	TGCGCCAGCAGCTTCGACAGAGCAGAGACCCAGTACTTC
TRBV30	-	-	TRBJ1-3	CAWGTAGNTIYF	TGTGCCTGGGGGACTGCGGGCAACACCATATATTTT
TRBV10-3	once	-	TRBJ1-4	CATREGLRGEKLFF	TGTGCCACCAGGGAGGGGTTACGAGGTGAAAAACTGTTTTTT
TRBV18	few	-	TRBJ1-6	CASSEIGNPNSPLHF	TGTGCCAGCTCAGAAATTGGCAACCCAAATTCACCCCTCCACTTT
TRBV5-5	few	-	TRBJ1-2	CASSFDPVSSGYTF	TGTGCCAGCAGCTTTGATCCGGTTTCGAGCGGCTACACCTTC
TRBV18	few	-	TRBJ1-4	CASSPRRDSEKLFF	TGTGCCAGCTCACCACGCCGCGATAGTGAAAAACTGTTTTTT
TRBV2	few	-	TRBJ2-7	CASSVSEGVEQYF	TGTGCCAGCAGTGTCTCTGAGGGGGTCGAGCAGTACTTC
TRBV30	-	-	TRBJ1-3	CAWSLGDRHLFSGNTIYF	TGTGCCTGGAGTCTCGGAGACAGACACCTTTTCTCTGGAAACACCATATATTTT
TRBV7-3	-	-	TRBJ1-1	CASSLTGPGDEAFF	TGTGCCAGCAGCTTAACCGGTCCGGGGGACGAAGCTTTCTTT